The 20 T cell receptor beta chains reported below all come from one sample, sequenced in a study of technical replicates of blood from a handful of donors. Using immunoSEQ multiplex PCR, the repertoire was profiled, and TCRdb retains in-frame clones only, with some absent. The sample has approximately 66,000 clones, roughly 88% seen once. Source material: PBMCs. The receptors were gathered from a human donor in good health. Some clones in this sample may be carry-over from other donors' samples.

Comments on this clone: Other DNA variants within this sample encode the same CDR3. The V call is TRBV7-2, the J call TRBJ1-2; 8 nucleotides agree with TRBD1. The length of the CDR3 is 13 residues. V was clipped by 5 bases and J by 8 bases; unmatched bases: 7. The germline CDR1 and CDR2 sequences are SGHTA and FQGNSA. In DNA, the CDR3 is TGTGCCAGCAGCCCAGGACAGGGTTTAGGCTACACCTTC. Its protein product is CASSPGQGLGYTF.

V and J are TRBV9 and TRBJ2-7; 10 nucleotides align to TRBD2. This CDR3 is built from 19 residues. The V gene end was trimmed by 6 bases and the J gene end by 5 bases; junction bases not matched to a gene: 23. CDR1 and CDR2 (germline): SGDLS, YYNGEE. In DNA, the CDR3 is TGTGCCAGCACGTCACCTCCTACGAGAGGGAGCGGGAGGGCCGACGAGCAGTACTTC. Protein product: CASTSPPTRGSGRADEQYF.

V usage is TRBV5-5 and J usage is TRBJ1-1; D is uncertain. V lost 0 bases and J 1 base, leaving 7 bases between the germline ends. Germline assignment: CDR1 SGHKS and CDR2 YYEKEE (reference sequence). This CDR3 region has 14 residues. The DNA for the CDR3 is TGTGCCAGCAGCTTGGTTCCTTCGAACACTGAAGCTTTCTTT. Translated, it gives CASSLVPSNTEAFF.

This chain connects TRBV4-2 to TRBJ2-5; 9 positions agree with TRBD2. The length of the CDR3 is 16 residues. From germline, CDR1 is LGHNA and CDR2 YNFKEQ. V trimming: 0 bases; J trimming: 5 bases; junction bases outside the gene matches: 7. The CDR3 DNA reads TGTGCCAGCAGCCAAGAGTCCAGCGGGGGGCGGGAGACCCAGTACTTC. Protein product: CASSQESSGGRETQYF.

The V call is TRBV5-1, the J call TRBJ1-4; D perhaps matches TRBD1 (6 bases). This CDR3 has 14 amino acids. Per germline, CDR1 SGHRS and CDR2 YFSETQ. Trimming removed 2 bases at V and 5 bases at J, with 10 bases between. As DNA, the CDR3 is TGCGCCAGCAGCTTTTCAGGGACAAATGAAAAACTGTTTTTT. Residues: CASSFSGTNEKLFF.

The chain carries TRBV5-1 and TRBJ2-7; TRBD1 aligns across 12 bases. Germline CDR1 and CDR2: SGHRS and YFSETQ. The CDR3 is made up of 15 amino acids. The V and J ends lost 0 bases and 10 bases, in that order; junction bases with no gene match: 8. CDR3 nucleotides: TGCGCCAGCAGCTTGGATACCGGGACAGGGGGCGAACAGTACTTC. Its protein is CASSLDTGTGGEQYF.

The chain combines TRBV12-5 with TRBJ2-7; D ambiguous. The CDR3 extends over 12 amino acids. V dropped 1 base and J dropped 4 bases, with 5 bases sitting between them. Germline V gene lookup returns CDR1 LGHNT and CDR2 FRNRAP. Written as DNA, the CDR3 is TGTGCTAGTGGTTTGGAACGGTACGAGCAGTACTTC. The encoded protein is CASGLERYEQYF. Full variable domain (rest looked up from reference TRBV12-5 and TRBJ2-7): DARVTQTPRHKVTEMGQEVTMRCQPILGHNTVFWYRQTMMQGLELLAYFRNRAPLDDSGMPKDRFSAEMPDATLATLKIQPSEPRDSAVYFCASGLERYEQYFGPGTRLTVT.

The gene calls are TRBV7-2 and TRBJ2-2; D unclear. V lost 5 bases and J 4 bases, leaving 14 bases between the germline ends. The germline gives CDR1 SGHTA, CDR2 FQGNSA. The CDR3 runs to 15 residues. CDR3 DNA sequence: TGTGCCAGCAGCCTTGACACACCACCCACCGGGGAGCTGTTTTTT. Encoded protein: CASSLDTPPTGELFF.

This sequence joins TRBV7-8 and TRBJ2-1, with 15 bases that match TRBD2. The CDR3 is 17 residues long. The trim removed 4 bases at V and 4 bases at J, leaving 5 bases unmatched. Per germline, CDR1 SGHVS and CDR2 FQNEAQ. This CDR3 is CASSSGLAGGFYNEQFF. As DNA, the CDR3 is TGTGCCAGCAGCTCTGGACTAGCGGGGGGGTTTTACAATGAGCAGTTCTTC.

The chain recombines TRBV5-6 with TRBJ1-1; weak D call: TRBD1 (5 bases). Deletions cut 7 bases from V and 10 bases from J, with 14 bases between. This CDR3 contains 11 residues. Germline V gives CDR1 SGHDT, CDR2 YYEEEE. CDR3 amino acids: CASGTQGGAFF. The CDR3 DNA follows: TGTGCCAGCGGGACTCAAGGAGGAGCTTTCTTT.

This sequence joins TRBV19 and TRBJ1-2; tentatively, D is TRBD1 (5 bases). Per germline, CDR1 LNHDA and CDR2 SQIVND (reference sequence). Trimming left V 5 bases short and J 3 bases short, with 10 bases between. The CDR3 has 13 amino acids. The CDR3 bases are TGTGCCAGTAGTGCGGACACCTACTATGGCTACACCTTC. It encodes CASSADTYYGYTF.

The chain uses TRBV9 and TRBJ2-3, with D perhaps TRBD1 (6 bases). Per germline, CDR1 SGDLS and CDR2 YYNGEE. The length of the CDR3 is 14 residues. Trimming took 4 bases from V and 2 from J, leaving 11 bases between them. CDR3 region: CASSPRTDTDTQYF. The DNA for the CDR3 is TGTGCCAGCAGCCCCCGGACAGACACAGATACGCAGTATTTT.

The V and J genes are TRBV7-3 and TRBJ1-4, with D perhaps matching TRBD1 (6 bases). Germline lookup yields CDR1 SGHTA and CDR2 FQGTGA. The V end was cut by 5 bases, the J end by 8 bases, with 15 bases between. There are 14 residues in the CDR3. CDR3 sequence reads: CASSRRGAREKLFF. The CDR3 nucleotides read TGTGCCAGCAGCCGGCGGGGGGCCCGCGAAAAACTGTTTTTT.

This clone has only one observation. The rearrangement links TRBV7-9 to TRBJ2-7; TRBD2 aligns across 9 bases. Per germline, CDR1 SEHNR and CDR2 FQNEAQ (reference sequence). This CDR3 has 15 amino acids. The junction had 11 bases not matched to a gene; V was cut back by 5 bases and J by 6 bases. CDR3 region: CASSTTYSGRGEQYF. The CDR3 DNA reads TGTGCCAGCAGCACCACCTATAGCGGGAGAGGCGAGCAGTACTTC.

The chain recombines TRBV14 with TRBJ2-5; 12 nucleotides match TRBD2. Trimming at V came to 3 bases and at J to 2 bases, leaving 7 bases not matched to a gene. Germline values: CDR1 SGHDN, CDR2 FVKESK. This CDR3 has 17 residues. CDR3 in amino acids: CASSHLGGTSGQETQYF. For the CDR3, the DNA is TGTGCCAGCAGCCATCTTGGCGGGACTAGCGGGCAAGAGACCCAGTACTTC.

The chain carries TRBV15 and TRBJ1-1, with D perhaps matching TRBD1 (6 bases). Trimming took 3 bases from V and 0 from J, leaving 8 bases between them. The germline V gene has CDR1 LNHNV and CDR2 YYDKDF (reference sequence). The CDR3 totals 14 residues. For the CDR3, the DNA is TGTGCCACCAGCAGTCAGGGGATGAACACTGAAGCTTTCTTT. The encoded protein is CATSSQGMNTEAFF. Variable domain in full (rest from reference TRBV15 and TRBJ1-1): DAMVIQNPRYQVTQFGKPVTLSCSQTLNHNVMYWYQQKSSQAPKLLFHYYDKDFNNEADTPDNFQSRRPNTSFCFLDIRSPGLGDTAMYLCATSSQGMNTEAFFGQGTRLTVV.

V is TRBV7-2 and J is TRBJ2-7, with D possibly being TRBD2 (6 bases). Looked up from germline, CDR1 is SGHTA and CDR2 is FQGNSA. Deletions cut 1 base from V and 2 bases from J, with 9 bases between. The CDR3 is 14 residues long. In DNA, the CDR3 is TGTGCCAGCAGCTTAGTTGCGGGGCCCTACGAGCAGTACTTC. The encoded protein is CASSLVAGPYEQYF.

In DNA, the CDR3 is TGTGCCAGCAGTCTACGGACAGGGTCAGATACGCAGTATTTT. Its protein is CASSLRTGSDTQYF. The rearrangement uses TRBV6-5 and TRBJ2-3; 8 bases match TRBD1. CDR3 length: 14 amino acids. The ends lost 5 bases at V and 4 bases at J; junction bases unmatched: 5. Germline CDR1 is MNHEY and CDR2 is SVGAGI.

Notes on this clone: The same CDR3 can be traced to other DNA sequences in this sample. J is TRBJ2-2 and V is TRBV7-9; perhaps TRBD1 as D (5 bases). V lost 1 base to trimming and J lost 4 bases, with 10 bases between them. The CDR3 loop spans 15 amino acids. Germline-derived CDR1 and CDR2 are SEHNR and FQNEAQ (reference sequence). The CDR3, as DNA: TGTGCCAGCAGCTTAGTCGTCCAGGGCACCGGGGAGCTGTTTTTT. Encoded protein: CASSLVVQGTGELFF.

The chain carries TRBV7-3 and TRBJ1-1; TRBD1 agrees at 7 bases. The length of the CDR3 is 14 residues. The germline gives CDR1 SGHTA, CDR2 FQGTGA. J lost 7 bases, V lost 0 bases, and 5 bases had no gene match. This CDR3 reads CASSLTGTDSEAFF. The CDR3 DNA reads as TGTGCCAGCAGCTTAACAGGGACAGATAGTGAAGCTTTCTTT.